This T cell receptor (beta chain) was profiled in a study of Graves' ophthalmopathy and Graves' hyperthyroidism. Study context: No ophthalmopathy within 18 months of follow-up signified stable hyperthyroidism. Study-wide results and limits: The model flagged ophthalmopathy progression at roughly 70% sensitivity and 72.22% specificity. Detected in blood as well were most expanded thyroid clonotypes with frequency above 0.001. The 13-signature model separated ophthalmopathy from stable hyperthyroidism at around 90% sensitivity and around 80% specificity.

In germline, CDR1 is MNHNY, CDR2 SVGAGI (reference sequence). V was shortened by 8 bases and J by 2 bases, with 9 bases between the two germline ends. This CDR3 region has 12 residues. Amplification targeted the TCR beta CDR3 regions, with RNA transcripts as the source material. HTBI-primed first-round RT-PCR preceded second-round multiplex PCR. Each CDR3 protein is one row after TCRdb ran MiXCR on the multiplex PCR reads. The sample holds a few hundred thousand distinct CDR3 sequences; about 40% are singletons and the top ten take roughly 4.5%. This clonotype was observed many times. The antigen remains unidentified.

Sample: peripheral blood or thyroid tissue (not recorded which). This sequence originates from an adult man with Graves' hyperthyroidism. This rearrangement joins TRBV6-6 to TRBJ1-1; the D is unclear. CDR3: CASLDTNTEAFF. CDR3 bases: TGTGCCAGCCTCGACACCAACACTGAAGCTTTCTTT.